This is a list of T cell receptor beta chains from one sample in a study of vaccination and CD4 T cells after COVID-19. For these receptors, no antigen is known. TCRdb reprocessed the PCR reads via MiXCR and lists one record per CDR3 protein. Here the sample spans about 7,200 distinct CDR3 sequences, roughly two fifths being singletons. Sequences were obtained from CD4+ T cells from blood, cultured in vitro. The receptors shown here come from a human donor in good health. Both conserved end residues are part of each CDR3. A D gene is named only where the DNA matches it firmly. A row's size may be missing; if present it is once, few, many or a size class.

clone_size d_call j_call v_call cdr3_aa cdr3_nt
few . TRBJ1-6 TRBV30 CALDTAAVSPLHF TGTGCCTTAGACACAGCAGCGGTTTCACCCCTCCACTTT
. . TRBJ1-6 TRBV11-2 CASSGRASNLHF TGTGCCAGCAGCGGCCGGGCCTCCAACCTCCACTTT
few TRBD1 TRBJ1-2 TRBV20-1 CSATTGELDGYTF TGCAGTGCAACGACAGGGGAACTGGATGGCTACACCTTC
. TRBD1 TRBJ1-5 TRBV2 CASSAGQGVSRGQPQHF TGTGCCAGCAGTGCCGGACAGGGGGTGAGTCGAGGCCAGCCCCAGCATTTT
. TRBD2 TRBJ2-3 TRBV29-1 CSARERTQYF TGCAGCGCGCGGGAGAGAACGCAGTATTTT
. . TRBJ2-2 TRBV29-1 CSVGWVAGELFF TGCAGCGTTGGTTGGGTTGCCGGGGAGCTGTTTTTT
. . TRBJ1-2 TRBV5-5 CASSFDRYYGYTF TGTGCCAGCAGCTTCGACAGGTACTATGGCTACACCTTC
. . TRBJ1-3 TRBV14 CASSQGRGTGRYPGNTIYF TGTGCCAGCAGCCAAGGAAGAGGTACAGGCCGATACCCTGGAAACACCATATATTTT
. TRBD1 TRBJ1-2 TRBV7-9 CASSLGTGVGYTF TGTGCCAGCAGCTTAGGGACAGGGGTTGGCTACACCTTC
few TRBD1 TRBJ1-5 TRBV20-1 CSVRTRGQVSNQPQHF TGCAGTGTCCGAACCCGAGGACAGGTTAGCAATCAGCCCCAGCATTTT
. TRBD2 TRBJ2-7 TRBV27 CASSLFSVGASGSHEQYF TGTGCCAGCAGTTTATTTTCTGTGGGGGCTAGCGGGAGCCACGAGCAGTACTTC
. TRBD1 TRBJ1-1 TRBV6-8 CASSFRTGGGVDTEAFF TGTGCCAGCAGTTTCAGGACAGGGGGAGGTGTGGACACTGAAGCTTTCTTT
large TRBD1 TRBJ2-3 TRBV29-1 CSVGTGGTDTQYF TGCAGCGTTGGGACAGGGGGCACAGATACGCAGTATTTT
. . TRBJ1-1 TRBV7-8 CASSLSSGGNTEAFF TGTGCCAGCAGCTTAAGTTCCGGAGGGAACACTGAAGCTTTCTTT
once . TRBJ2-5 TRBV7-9 CASSLAQGRGETQYF TGTGCCAGCAGCTTAGCCCAGGGGAGGGGAGAGACCCAGTACTTC
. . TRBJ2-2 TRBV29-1 CSVVQYTGELFF TGCAGCGTGGTCCAATATACCGGGGAGCTGTTTTTT
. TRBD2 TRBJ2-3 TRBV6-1 CAVGGSSTDTQYF TGTGCCGTCGGGGGGTCTAGCACAGATACGCAGTATTTT
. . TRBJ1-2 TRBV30 CAWKRDRSSNYGYTF TGTGCCTGGAAGAGGGACCGTTCCTCTAACTATGGCTACACCTTC
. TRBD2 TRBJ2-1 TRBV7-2 CASSSGGLAALGQFF TGTGCCAGCAGCTCTGGGGGACTAGCGGCTCTCGGGCAGTTCTTC
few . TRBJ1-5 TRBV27 CASSLEGTLNQPQHF TGTGCCAGCAGTTTGGAGGGGACACTCAATCAGCCCCAGCATTTT
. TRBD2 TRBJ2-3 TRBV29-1 CSVGLAGDTQYF TGCAGCGTTGGGCTAGCGGGAGATACGCAGTATTTT
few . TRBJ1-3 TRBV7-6 CASSFLSSGNTIYF TGTGCCAGCAGCTTCCTGAGCTCTGGAAACACCATATATTTT
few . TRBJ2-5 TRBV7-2 CASSSRLEPGTQYF TGTGCCAGCAGCTCCAGACTAGAACCGGGGACCCAGTACTTC
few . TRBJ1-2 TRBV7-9 CASSLEDKAFRSYGYTF TGTGCCAGCAGCTTAGAGGACAAAGCCTTTCGGAGCTATGGCTACACCTTC
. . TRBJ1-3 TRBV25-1 CASRGAAGNTIYF TGTGCCAGCAGGGGAGCGGCTGGAAACACCATATATTTT
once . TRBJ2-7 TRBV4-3 CASSQSWKYEQYF TGCGCCAGCAGCCAATCATGGAAATACGAGCAGTACTTC
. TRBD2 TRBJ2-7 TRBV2 CASSPWTSGPTYEQYF TGTGCCAGCAGTCCCTGGACTAGCGGGCCGACCTACGAGCAGTACTTC
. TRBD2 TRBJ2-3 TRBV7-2 CASSLSRLATRDTQYF TGTGCCAGCAGCTTATCCCGACTAGCGACAAGGGATACGCAGTATTTT
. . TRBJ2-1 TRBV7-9 CASSKDWVSNEQFF TGTGCCAGCAGCAAAGACTGGGTCTCGAATGAGCAGTTCTTC
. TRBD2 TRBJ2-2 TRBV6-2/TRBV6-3 CASSRGTSALGTGELFF TGTGCCAGCAGCCGCGGGACTAGCGCATTGGGGACCGGGGAGCTGTTTTTT
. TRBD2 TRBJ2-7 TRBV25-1 CASSHTSGSGRQYF TGTGCCAGCAGCCATACTAGCGGGAGCGGGAGACAGTACTTC
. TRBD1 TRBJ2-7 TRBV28 CASTRQGSSYGQYF TGTGCCAGCACCCGACAGGGGAGCTCCTACGGGCAGTACTTC
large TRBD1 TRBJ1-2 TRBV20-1 CSAREQGVNYGYTF TGCAGTGCTCGGGAACAGGGGGTTAACTATGGCTACACCTTC
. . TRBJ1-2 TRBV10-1 CASSLDRDYNYGYTF TGCGCCAGCAGTCTCGACCGGGATTATAACTATGGCTACACCTTC
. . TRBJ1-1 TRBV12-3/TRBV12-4 CASSNRVGGSSEAFF TGTGCCAGCAGCAACAGGGTAGGGGGGTCCTCTGAAGCTTTCTTT
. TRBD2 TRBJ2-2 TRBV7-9 CASSLAAGGRYDGELFF TGTGCCAGCAGCTTGGCCGCGGGGGGGCGTTATGACGGGGAGCTGTTTTTT
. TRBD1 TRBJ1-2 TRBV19 CTSSIGDSYYGYTF TGTACCAGTAGTATAGGGGACAGCTACTATGGCTACACCTTC
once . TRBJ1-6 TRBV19 CASSIKQGGNSPLHF TGTGCCAGTAGTATAAAGCAGGGTGGGAATTCACCCCTCCACTTT
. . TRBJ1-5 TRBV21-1 CAPNVRVAANQPQHF TGTGCGCCCAACGTTCGGGTGGCAGCCAATCAGCCCCAGCATTTT
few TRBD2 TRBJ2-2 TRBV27 CASSLAGDTGELFF TGTGCCAGCAGTCTAGCGGGGGATACCGGGGAGCTGTTTTTT
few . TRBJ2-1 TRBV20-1 CSPQEHNEQFF TGCAGTCCTCAGGAACACAATGAGCAGTTCTTC
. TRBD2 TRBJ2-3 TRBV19 CASSSLAGGPWSTDTQYF TGTGCCAGTAGTAGCCTAGCGGGGGGCCCTTGGAGCACAGATACGCAGTATTTT
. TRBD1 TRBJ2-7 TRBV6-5 CASSSTGEWEQYF TGTGCCAGCAGTTCTACAGGGGAGTGGGAGCAGTACTTC
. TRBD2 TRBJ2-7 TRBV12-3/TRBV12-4 CASSISGLADYEQYF TGTGCCAGCAGTATAAGCGGGCTAGCGGACTACGAGCAGTACTTC
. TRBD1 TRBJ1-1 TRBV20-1 CSAFGDRGDFYTEAFF TGCAGCGCGTTTGGGGACAGGGGAGATTTCTACACTGAAGCTTTCTTT
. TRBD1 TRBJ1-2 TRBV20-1 CSAAQGALYGYTF TGCAGTGCCGCACAGGGGGCACTTTATGGCTACACCTTC
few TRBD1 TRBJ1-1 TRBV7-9 CASSRQTGTVPNTEAFF TGTGCCAGCAGCCGTCAAACCGGGACAGTCCCGAACACTGAAGCTTTCTTT
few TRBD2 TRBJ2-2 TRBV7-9 CASSVSGGSNTGELFF TGTGCCAGCAGCGTAAGCGGGGGTTCTAACACCGGGGAGCTGTTTTTT
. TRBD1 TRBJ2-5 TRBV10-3 CAIKPGQGFQETQYF TGTGCCATTAAACCGGGACAGGGTTTCCAAGAGACCCAGTACTTC
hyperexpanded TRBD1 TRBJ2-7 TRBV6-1 CASLGRFGQGLYEQYF TGTGCCAGCCTGGGCCGATTTGGACAGGGGCTCTACGAGCAGTACTTC
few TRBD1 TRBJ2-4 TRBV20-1 CSARDRVNIQYF TGCAGTGCAAGGGACAGGGTAAACATTCAGTACTTC
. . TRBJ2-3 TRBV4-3 CASSQEKGPTDTQYF TGCGCCAGCAGCCAAGAGAAGGGGCCCACAGATACGCAGTATTTT
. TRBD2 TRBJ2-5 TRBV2 CASSMSGRAETQYF TGTGCCAGCAGTATGAGCGGGAGGGCAGAGACCCAGTACTTC
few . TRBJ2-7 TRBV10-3 CAISEASSYEQYF TGTGCCATCAGTGAGGCTAGCTCCTACGAGCAGTACTTC